These T cell receptor beta chains were read from a single sample in a study of cytomegalovirus exposure and HLA in healthy donors. TCRdb's table, derived via immunoSEQ multiplex PCR, lists solely in-frame clones and lacks some. The listing contains 150,000 or so clones. Sequenced: PBMCs. Receptors originate from a man younger than 40 in good health and CMV-seronegative. CDR3s include the opening cysteine and the closing phenylalanine or tryptophan. The order of the fields is CDR3 DNA, CDR3 protein, D gene, V gene, J gene. A D gene is named only where the DNA matches it firmly.

TGCAGCGTTGCAGAGGGGGCGTCGGAGACCCAGTACTTC	CSVAEGASETQYF	TRBD1	TRBV29-1	TRBJ2-5
TGTGCCAGCACAATCGGGGTGGCCGGGGAGCTGTTTTTT	CASTIGVAGELFF	.	TRBV6-1	TRBJ2-2
TGCGCCAGCAGCGTTATAGCGGGAGGGCGGGAGCAGTACTTC	CASSVIAGGREQYF	TRBD2	TRBV5-1	TRBJ2-7
TGTGCCAGCAGTTTCGGCAGGTACTACGAGCAGTACTTC	CASSFGRYYEQYF	.	TRBV27	TRBJ2-7
TGTGCCAGCAGTAGCGTTAACACCGGGGAGCTGTTTTTT	CASSSVNTGELFF	.	TRBV6-5	TRBJ2-2
TGTGCCAGCAGTGGGACAGGGAGCACAGATACGCAGTATTTT	CASSGTGSTDTQYF	TRBD1	TRBV6-1	TRBJ2-3
TGCGCCAGCAGCTTGGGGGCTAGCGGGAGTTCTCGGCAGTACTTC	CASSLGASGSSRQYF	TRBD2	TRBV5-1	TRBJ2-7
TGTGCCAGCAGTGAGGGGGCGTCAGGCACAGATACGCAGTATTTT	CASSEGASGTDTQYF	.	TRBV25-1	TRBJ2-3
TGTGCCAGCAGCTCGGTCCGGGACAGGGACCATGGCTACACCTTC	CASSSVRDRDHGYTF	.	TRBV21-1	TRBJ1-2
TGTGCCAGCAGCCCGGGTGGAAACACCATATATTTT	CASSPGGNTIYF	.	TRBV5-4	TRBJ1-3
TGTGCCAGCAGCGTACTAGCGGGGACTTACAATGAGCAGTTCTTC	CASSVLAGTYNEQFF	TRBD2	TRBV9	TRBJ2-1
TGTGCCAGCAGTTTAAGGGCAGGGCAGGGTCAGCCCCAGCATTTT	CASSLRAGQGQPQHF	.	TRBV28	TRBJ1-5
TGCGCCAGCAGCTTCGGCGGGAGCTCCTACAATGAGCAGTTCTTC	CASSFGGSSYNEQFF	TRBD2	TRBV5-1	TRBJ2-1
TGTGCCAGCAGCTTGACTAGCGACCAAGAGACCCAGTACTTC	CASSLTSDQETQYF	TRBD2	TRBV7-9	TRBJ2-5
TGTGCCAGCAGCCCGGGACTAGCGGTGTCCTACGAGCAGTACTTC	CASSPGLAVSYEQYF	TRBD2	TRBV5-6	TRBJ2-7
TGTGCCAGCTCAACGTACCTTAGAAGGAACACTGAAGCTTTCTTT	CASSTYLRRNTEAFF	.	TRBV5-5	TRBJ1-1
TGTGCCACCAGCAGAGCTCTTCCGACTAGCGGTACCTACGAGCAGTACTTC	CATSRALPTSGTYEQYF	TRBD2	TRBV15	TRBJ2-7
TGTGCCAGCAGTGAAGGGTGGCTTGCGGGAGGGGTGTTTTTT	CASSEGWLAGGVFF	TRBD2	TRBV2	TRBJ2-2
TGTGCCAGCTCACTCGACCTAGGGACAGCTGAAGCTTTCTTT	CASSLDLGTAEAFF	TRBD1	TRBV18	TRBJ1-1
TGTGCCAGCAGCGTCCGACAGGGGAGGAAGAACACTGAAGCTTTCTTT	CASSVRQGRKNTEAFF	TRBD1	TRBV9	TRBJ1-1
TGTGCCAGCAGCAGCAGGGGTTCCGGGGCCAACGTCCTGACTTTC	CASSSRGSGANVLTF	.	TRBV5-4	TRBJ2-6
TGTGCCAGCAGCGGCGACAGAAATCAGCCCCAGCATTTT	CASSGDRNQPQHF	.	TRBV6-4	TRBJ1-5
TGTGCCAGCAGTGACGGGCCAGGGAAGACGATCGGGACCCAGTACTTC	CASSDGPGKTIGTQYF	.	TRBV2	TRBJ2-5
TGTGCCAGCAGCATGCGCACAGGGGTCAATCAGCCCCAGCATTTT	CASSMRTGVNQPQHF	TRBD1	TRBV27	TRBJ1-5
TGTGCCAGCAGTTTTATGCGGGAGTCCCTCCGGAGGCACGAGCAGTACTTC	CASSFMRESLRRHEQYF	TRBD2	TRBV27	TRBJ2-7
TGCGCCAGCAGCTGGACTAGCGGGAGAAATGAGCAGTTCTTC	CASSWTSGRNEQFF	TRBD2	TRBV5-1	TRBJ2-1
TGTGCCAGACAGGGAACTGGGGCCAACGTCCTGACTTTC	CARQGTGANVLTF	.	TRBV2	TRBJ2-6
TGTGCCAGCAGCCTAGGTCCCGTAGATACGCAGTATTTT	CASSLGPVDTQYF	.	TRBV7-2	TRBJ2-3
TGTGCCAGCAGTCCCCGGACAGGTTCGGGCAATGAGCAGTTCTTC	CASSPRTGSGNEQFF	TRBD1	TRBV5-6	TRBJ2-1
TGTGCCAGCAGCTTGGTCGGTTCCTCGGGAGAGTACTTC	CASSLVGSSGEYF	.	TRBV5-6	TRBJ2-5
TGCGCCAGCAGCCAAGAACCCGGGACTGTAGGCTACAATGAGCAGTTCTTC	CASSQEPGTVGYNEQFF	.	TRBV4-1	TRBJ2-1
TGTGCCAGCAGGATTAAGCAGGGGGTTCTTGGCTACACCTTC	CASRIKQGVLGYTF	TRBD1	TRBV6-5	TRBJ1-2
TGTGCCAGCAGTCGTACAGGCTACTTTAATTCACCCCTCCACTTT	CASSRTGYFNSPLHF	.	TRBV7-9	TRBJ1-6
TGTGCCAGCAGCGTGTCCCCCCTCCCAGATACGCAGTATTTT	CASSVSPLPDTQYF	.	TRBV9	TRBJ2-3
TGTGCCAGCACAGGAGCCAGGGGGAACGCGGGTTCCGGGGAGCTGTTTTTT	CASTGARGNAGSGELFF	TRBD1	TRBV27	TRBJ2-2
TGTGCCAGCAGCCCTAACCAGGCAGCCGGAAACACCATATATTTT	CASSPNQAAGNTIYF	.	TRBV11-3	TRBJ1-3
TGCGCCAGCAGCCAAGATATGGGCTCACCCCTCCACTTT	CASSQDMGSPLHF	.	TRBV4-1	TRBJ1-6
TGTGCCAGCAGCCAGCGACTAGCGGGATCCTACGAGCAGTACTTC	CASSQRLAGSYEQYF	TRBD2	TRBV5-8	TRBJ2-7
TGTGCGACAGGGGGGTTTTTCTACGAGCAGTACTTC	CATGGFFYEQYF	TRBD1	TRBV7-2	TRBJ2-7
TGTGCCAGCTCACCACCGACAGAAAATATGAACACTGAAGCTTTCTTT	CASSPPTENMNTEAFF	.	TRBV18	TRBJ1-1
TGTGCCAGCACCACATTCGGAGGGGAGAGTGAGCAGTTCTTC	CASTTFGGESEQFF	.	TRBV18	TRBJ2-1
TGTGCCAGCACAGGGACAGCCTCCTACAATGAGCAGTTCTTC	CASTGTASYNEQFF	TRBD1	TRBV6-1	TRBJ2-1
TGCGCCAGCAGCCAAGATAAGCGGGGGAGCTCCTACAATGAGCAGTTCTTC	CASSQDKRGSSYNEQFF	TRBD2	TRBV4-1	TRBJ2-1
TGTGCCAGCAGCTTAGGGGGAGATCAGCCCCAGCATTTT	CASSLGGDQPQHF	.	TRBV7-2	TRBJ1-5
TGTGCCAGCAGCTTTTCTACAGGGCTTGGGGGGAACACTGAAGCTTTCTTT	CASSFSTGLGGNTEAFF	.	TRBV7-2	TRBJ1-1
TGCGCCAGCAGTTCCACAGGGGCTGGGGGGTACGAGCAGTACTTC	CASSSTGAGGYEQYF	.	TRBV5-1	TRBJ2-7
TGTGCCAGCAGTTTAATCAGACAGGGGCACGGCTACACCTTC	CASSLIRQGHGYTF	TRBD1	TRBV27	TRBJ1-2
TGTGCCAGCAGCCTGAACCAAGGACAGGGATACGAGCAGTACTTC	CASSLNQGQGYEQYF	TRBD1	TRBV9	TRBJ2-7
TGCGCCAGCAGCCCTCTTCGCCAGGGGGGAGATGGCTACACCTTC	CASSPLRQGGDGYTF	TRBD1	TRBV5-1	TRBJ1-2
TGTGCCAGCAGTTTCCAGGGCTTTAATGAAAAACTGTTTTTT	CASSFQGFNEKLFF	.	TRBV27	TRBJ1-4
TGTGCCAGCAGGGCGACAGGGGACAACTATGGCTACACCTTC	CASRATGDNYGYTF	TRBD1	TRBV5-4	TRBJ1-2
TGTGCCAGCAGTTTATCCGGCTCAGGGACTAAAGCTTTCTTT	CASSLSGSGTKAFF	.	TRBV27	TRBJ1-1
TGCGCCAGCAGCTTGGGAACAGGACCTGATCAGCCCCAGCATTTT	CASSLGTGPDQPQHF	.	TRBV5-1	TRBJ1-5